The 11 T cell receptor beta chains in this list originate from one sample, sequenced in a study of technical replicates of blood from several donors. Sequencing used immunoSEQ multiplex PCR; TCRdb keeps in-frame clones, though not all of them. This sample has 50,000 to 75,000 clones; 90% to 95% occur once, and the top ten carry about 3.9%. Sequenced input: PBMCs. The source of these receptors is a human donor in good health. Some clones in this sample may be carry-over from other donors' samples.

J is TRBJ2-7 and V is TRBV5-4; TRBD1 is a possible D gene (6 bases). Germline V CDR1 and CDR2: SGHNT, YYREEE (reference sequence). CDR3 length equals 13 residues. Trimming cost V 6 bases and J 2 bases, with 12 bases left between them. Written as DNA, the CDR3 is TGTGCCAGCACATCGGACAGAGCCTACGAGCAGTACTTC. Protein product: CASTSDRAYEQYF.

The rearrangement uses TRBV11-1 and TRBJ2-3; the match to TRBD2 covers 10 bases. The CDR3 is 16 residues long. The ends lost 1 base at V and 3 bases at J; junction bases unmatched: 4. Germline V CDR1 and CDR2: SGHAT, FQDESV (reference sequence). The CDR3 region is CASSLDSGGRTDTQYF. CDR3 nucleotide sequence: TGTGCCAGCAGCTTAGATAGCGGGGGGCGTACAGATACGCAGTATTTT. The full variable domain, rest sourced from reference TRBV11-1 and TRBJ2-3, is EAEVAQSPRYKITEKSQAVAFWCDPISGHATLYWYRQILGQGPELLVQFQDESVVDDSQLPKDRFSAERLKGVDSTLKIQPAELGDSAMYLCASSLDSGGRTDTQYFGPGTRLTVL.

The J gene is TRBJ2-1, the V gene TRBV10-3; 12 bases are shared with TRBD2. The trim removed 2 bases at V and 9 bases at J, leaving 5 bases unmatched. CDR1 is ENHRY and CDR2 is SYGVKD in the germline V gene. The CDR3 spans 15 residues. CDR3 nucleotides: TGTGCCATCAGTGAGGGACTAGCGGGGAGTGTTGAGCAGTTCTTC. Protein product: CAISEGLAGSVEQFF.

The V call is TRBV7-9, the J call TRBJ2-2; D is unclear. Per germline, CDR1 SEHNR and CDR2 FQNEAQ (reference sequence). This CDR3 has 15 residues. Trimming stripped 1 base from V and 3 bases from J, with 9 bases between. The CDR3 here is CASSLVAVYTGELFF. CDR3 coding DNA: TGTGCCAGCAGCTTAGTGGCCGTCTACACCGGGGAGCTGTTTTTT.

This clone appeared once. This rearrangement joins TRBV4-1 to TRBJ2-2; 12 bases fit TRBD2. The CDR3 sequence is 17 residues long. J gave up 5 bases and V 0 bases, and 4 bases lay outside the gene matches. Per germline, CDR1 MGHRA and CDR2 YSYEKL. CDR3 loop: CASSQDRLAGGTGELFF. In DNA form, the CDR3 reads TGCGCCAGCAGCCAAGATCGGCTAGCGGGGGGGACCGGGGAGCTGTTTTTT.

The V and J genes are TRBV7-9 and TRBJ2-5, with a possible D match to TRBD1 (6 bases). The CDR3 extends over 16 amino acids. CDR1 and CDR2 from the germline V gene are SEHNR and FQNEAQ (reference sequence). Trimming took 5 bases from V and 5 from J, leaving 21 bases between them. CDR3 DNA sequence: TGTGCCAGCAGCCTCAACCGGGACATCCCTGAGGAGACCCAGTACTTC. This sequence encodes CASSLNRDIPEETQYF.

This chain joins TRBV18 and TRBJ1-5; no clear D. Trimming pared 2 bases from V and 11 bases from J, leaving 13 bases between. CDR3 size: 13 residues. The germline CDR1 and CDR2 sequences are KGHSH and LQKENI. In nucleotides, the CDR3 is TGTGCCAGCTCACCAACTTTCTTCGATGCCCAGCATTTT. Amino acids: CASSPTFFDAQHF.

This clone showed up just once. The chain is built from TRBV10-3 and TRBJ1-5, with D possibly matching TRBD1 (6 bases). Between the trimmed V and J ends, which lost 3 bases and 3 bases, there was a span of 12 bases. CDR3 length: 15 amino acids. Germline lookup yields CDR1 ENHRY and CDR2 SYGVKD. In DNA form, the CDR3 reads TGTGCCATCAGTGATTCCGGACAGTTCAATCAGCCCCAGCATTTT. Translation gives CAISDSGQFNQPQHF.

This chain links TRBV4-2 with TRBJ2-1; tentatively, D is TRBD2 (6 bases). The length of the CDR3 is 16 residues. Germline assignment: CDR1 LGHNA and CDR2 YNFKEQ. V lost 1 base and J 8 bases, leaving 18 bases between the germline ends. The CDR3, as DNA: TGTGCCAGCAGCCAAGGTACCCCGGGAGAGGGCGATGAGCAGTTCTTC. This codes for CASSQGTPGEGDEQFF.

The chain carries TRBV5-5 and TRBJ2-1, with 7 nucleotides matching TRBD2. The CDR3 runs to 15 residues. V was clipped by 3 bases and J by 6 bases; unmatched bases: 9. Germline CDR1 reads SGHKS; CDR2 reads YYEKEE (reference sequence). In DNA, the CDR3 is TGTGCCAGCAGCTCCGGACTAGGGCCATTCAATGAGCAGTTCTTC. It specifies CASSSGLGPFNEQFF.

The CDR3 is CASSIAGTYEQYF. DNA for the CDR3: TGTGCCAGCAGCATAGCGGGTACCTACGAGCAGTACTTC. The rearrangement uses TRBV7-3 and TRBJ2-7; 7 bases are a match to TRBD2. V shed 5 bases, J shed 2 bases, and the junction held 3 bases outside the gene matches. CDR1 SGHTA and CDR2 FQGTGA come from the germline V gene. The CDR3 is 13 residues long.